The present T cell receptor (beta chain) was sequenced within a study of blood T cell repertoires in COVID-19. Background on the study: PBMCs, B-cell-depleted T cells, or T cells were the source of the cDNA or gDNA that made up the material.

Clinical histories supplied by participants themselves formed the basis of cohort assignment. This table comes from immunoSEQ multiplex PCR, and its TCRdb copy is limited to in-frame clones, with some not included. The top ten hold 2% to 2.5% of the sample, which has roughly 200,000 clones, approximately 90% seen once. Trimming took 6 bases from V and 6 from J; bases not matched to a gene: 20. Per germline, CDR1 SGHDT and CDR2 YYEEEE. There are 18 residues in the CDR3. The sample comprised PBMCs or T cells enriched from blood (not recorded which). The sequence derives from a woman under 40 who had recovered from COVID-19. The J gene is TRBJ2-2, the V gene TRBV5-6, with 7 bases that match TRBD1. This CDR3 reads CASTMILTSRQGSGELFF. The CDR3 coding sequence is TGTGCCAGCACCATGATCCTCACCTCCAGACAGGGCTCCGGGGAGCTGTTTTTT.